This is a list of T cell receptor beta chains from one sample in a study of blood T cell repertoires in COVID-19. Data came from immunoSEQ multiplex PCR; TCRdb stores just in-frame clones and leaves some out. Of 490,000 or so clones listed, about 85% are singletons. The sequencing input was PBMCs or T cells enriched from blood (not recorded which). The receptors come from a woman in her fifties or sixties who had recovered from COVID-19. The conserved cysteine and the conserved F or W are not part of the CDR3 here. The size of a clone is reported for some rows only, either as once, few or many, or as a class for expanded clones.

J gene,clone size,V gene,CDR3 length,CDR3 protein
TRBJ2-2,NA,TRBV24-1,14,ATSDPSGGVTGELF
TRBJ1-5,NA,TRBV11-2,11,ASSLGREGTQH
TRBJ2-1,once,TRBV5-4,13,ASSAGGQTHNEQF
TRBJ2-3,NA,TRBV4-1,13,ASSQPGLLTDTQY
TRBJ2-5,NA,TRBV3-1/TRBV3-2,11,ASRASGEETQY
TRBJ2-1,NA,TRBV9,15,ASSVTPGQSLLDEQF
TRBJ2-6,NA,TRBV15,13,ATSATRGILDVLT
TRBJ1-1,NA,TRBV3-1/TRBV3-2,14,ASSQPGQGWNTEAF
TRBJ1-1,NA,TRBV2,11,ASSEVRGTEAF
TRBJ1-1,NA,TRBV19,13,ASSMVPGQNTEAF
TRBJ1-1,NA,TRBV10-3,13,AISESGNSNTEAF
TRBJ1-2,NA,TRBV27,12,ASSFISSDNGYT
TRBJ2-6,NA,TRBV5-6,17,ASSLTQGSSWSGANVLT
TRBJ2-4,NA,TRBV5-8,12,ASSLGVAKNIQY
TRBJ1-1,NA,TRBV4-1,14,ASSSGQGAKGTEAF
TRBJ1-4,NA,TRBV27,13,ASRGGGARNEKLF
TRBJ1-3,NA,TRBV5-6,13,ASRRGYSSGNTIY
TRBJ2-5,NA,TRBV11-3,17,ASSTPFGTSGGAPETQY
TRBJ1-2,NA,TRBV28,10,ASREQGGGYT
TRBJ2-3,NA,TRBV2,14,ASSEDGQGATDTQY
TRBJ2-5,NA,TRBV2,11,AGKTGGEETQY
TRBJ1-1,NA,TRBV19,12,ASRYSGSGTEAF
TRBJ2-7,NA,TRBV2,10,ASRASTYEQY
TRBJ2-5,NA,TRBV15,13,ATSRERGGQETQY
TRBJ1-1,NA,TRBV11-3,16,ASSLNGLFRGVNTEAF
TRBJ1-6,NA,TRBV5-5,13,ASSSMGGVNSPLH
TRBJ2-5,NA,TRBV2,14,ASRDQLQGAGETQY
TRBJ1-3,once,TRBV7-9,14,ASSFFLPNSGNTIY
TRBJ1-3,few,TRBV19,14,ATKEGPALSGNTIY
TRBJ2-7,NA,TRBV21-1,14,ASTPSPRTGIYEQY
TRBJ1-3,few,TRBV2,13,ASRPNGGLGNTIY
TRBJ1-1,NA,TRBV7-9,10,ASTPVGAQAF